Below, one T cell receptor beta chain is given with its context. This sample is drawn from a study of monozygotic twins with inflammatory bowel disease. One entry per CDR3 protein, without DNA, is what TCRdb gives after re-calling the 5' RACE reads. The table for this sample gives hundreds of thousands of distinct CDR3 sequences. Germline V gene sequence: CDR1 DFQATT, CDR2 SNEGSKA (reference sequence). There are 13 residues in the CDR3. The chain carries TRBV20-1 and TRBJ2-5; TCRdb indicates TRBD2, and absent DNA this call remains unverified. The material sequenced was blood. The TCR comes from a human donor with ulcerative colitis or Crohn's disease, or a healthy co-twin of an affected twin (not recorded which). CDR3 loop: CSAIRDSQETQYF.